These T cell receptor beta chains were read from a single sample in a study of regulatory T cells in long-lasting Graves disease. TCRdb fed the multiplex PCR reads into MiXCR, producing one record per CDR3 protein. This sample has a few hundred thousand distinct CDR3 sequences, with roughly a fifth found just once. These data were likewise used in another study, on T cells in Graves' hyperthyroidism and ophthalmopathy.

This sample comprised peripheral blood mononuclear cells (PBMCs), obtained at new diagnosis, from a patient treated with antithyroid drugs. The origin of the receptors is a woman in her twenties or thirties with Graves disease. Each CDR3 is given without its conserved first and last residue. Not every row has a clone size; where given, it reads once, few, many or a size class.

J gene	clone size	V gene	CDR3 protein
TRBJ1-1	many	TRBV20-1	SARVPEAF
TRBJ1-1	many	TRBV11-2	ASSFGDRGLTEAF
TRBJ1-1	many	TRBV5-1	ASSFSRGPEAF
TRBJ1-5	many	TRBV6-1	ASSDLQAQGNQPQH
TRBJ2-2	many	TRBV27	ASSLGLAGGNKYTGELF
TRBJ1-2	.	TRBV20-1	SARGHGVVSGGYT
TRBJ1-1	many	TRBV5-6	ASSLLNRNTEAF
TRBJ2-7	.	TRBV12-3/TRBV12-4	ASSFARAGGDYEQY
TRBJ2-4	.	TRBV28	ASSFGVAGAGGTKNIQY
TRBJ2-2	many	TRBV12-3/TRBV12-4	ASTPPGHLNTGELF
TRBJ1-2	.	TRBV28	ASSLDGPGGYT
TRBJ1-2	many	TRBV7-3	ASSLSRGGSYGYT
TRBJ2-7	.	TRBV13	ASSFTGGLFGEQY